This section outlines one T cell receptor (beta chain) sequence together with its context. Its target is not known. The data stem from a study of cytomegalovirus exposure and HLA in healthy donors. V gave up 6 bases and J gave up 8 bases; unmatched junction bases: 11. Germline CDR1 SGHDT, CDR2 YYEEEE. This CDR3 region has 15 residues. Broader study findings: Common viral pathogens (according to a later analysis) appeared linked to several of the most significant clusters. The presence/absence work took it that sequencing depth was about the same across donors. An analysis done earlier found most TCR beta V segments productive about 87% or about 30% of the time.

PCR employed 60 Vbeta and 13 Jbeta primers. Clones were sequenced by immunoSEQ multiplex PCR, and TCRdb holds only the in-frame ones, with some missing. The table records some 89,000 clones, around 81% of them present only once. The source of this sequence is a young woman in good health and CMV-seronegative. Sequenced input: PBMCs. This chain uses TRBV5-6 with TRBJ1-2, with 12 positions matching TRBD1. The DNA of the CDR3 is TGTGCCAGCACCTTTTGGGACAGGGGGCTTTCGGGCTACACCTTC. Amino acids: CASTFWDRGLSGYTF.